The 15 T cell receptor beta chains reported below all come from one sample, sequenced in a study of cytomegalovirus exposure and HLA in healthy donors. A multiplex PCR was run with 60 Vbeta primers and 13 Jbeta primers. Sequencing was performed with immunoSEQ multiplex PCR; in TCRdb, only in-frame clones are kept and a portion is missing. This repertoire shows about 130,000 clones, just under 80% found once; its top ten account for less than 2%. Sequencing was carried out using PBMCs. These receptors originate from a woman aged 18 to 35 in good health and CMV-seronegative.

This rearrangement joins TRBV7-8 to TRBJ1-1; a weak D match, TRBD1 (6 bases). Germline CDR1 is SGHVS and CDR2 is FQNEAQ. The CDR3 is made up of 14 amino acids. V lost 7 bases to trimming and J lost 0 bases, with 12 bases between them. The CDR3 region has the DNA TGTGCCAGCATCCTCCAGGGGTTGAACACTGAAGCTTTCTTT. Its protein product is CASILQGLNTEAFF. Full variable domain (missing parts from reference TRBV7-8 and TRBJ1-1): GAGVSQSPRYKVAKRGQDVALRCDPISGHVSLFWYQQALGQGPEFLTYFQNEAQLDKSGLPSDRFFAERPEGSVSTLKIQRTQQEDSAVYLCASILQGLNTEAFFGQGTRLTVV.

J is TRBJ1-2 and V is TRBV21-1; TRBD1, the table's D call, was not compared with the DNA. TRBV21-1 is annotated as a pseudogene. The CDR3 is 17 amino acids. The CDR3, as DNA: TGTGCCAGCAGCGAGAGGACCGGACAGCCAGCGAACTATGGCTACACCTTC. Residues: CASSERTGQPANYGYTF.

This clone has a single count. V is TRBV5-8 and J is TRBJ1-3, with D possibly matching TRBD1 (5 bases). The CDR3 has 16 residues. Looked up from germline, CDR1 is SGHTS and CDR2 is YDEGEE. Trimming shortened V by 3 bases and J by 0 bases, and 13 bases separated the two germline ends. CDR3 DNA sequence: TGTGCCAGCAGCTGGGGGGGGAGCTACTCTGGAAACACCATATATTTT. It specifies CASSWGGSYSGNTIYF.

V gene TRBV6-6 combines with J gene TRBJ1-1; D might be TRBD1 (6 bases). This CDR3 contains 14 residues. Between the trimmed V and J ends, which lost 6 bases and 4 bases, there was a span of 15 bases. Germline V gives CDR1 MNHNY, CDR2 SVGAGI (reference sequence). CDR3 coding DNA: TGTGCCAGCAGCACGAACAGGGTGGGCACTGAAGCTTTCTTT. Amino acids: CASSTNRVGTEAFF.

The CDR3 DNA is TGTGCCAGCAGCCCTGGGACTAGCACAGATACGCAGTATTTT. Amino acid sequence: CASSPGTSTDTQYF. The rearrangement links TRBV9 to TRBJ2-3, with a tentative D call TRBD2 (6 bases). V was shortened by 4 bases and J by 0 bases, with 9 bases between the two germline ends. Germline values: CDR1 SGDLS, CDR2 YYNGEE. The CDR3 consists of 14 residues.

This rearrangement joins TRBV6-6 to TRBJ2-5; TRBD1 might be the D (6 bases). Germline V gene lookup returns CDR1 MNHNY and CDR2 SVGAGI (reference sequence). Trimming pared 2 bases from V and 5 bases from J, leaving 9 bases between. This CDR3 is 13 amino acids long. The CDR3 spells CASSYGGWETQYF. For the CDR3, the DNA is TGTGCCAGCAGTTACGGGGGCTGGGAGACCCAGTACTTC.

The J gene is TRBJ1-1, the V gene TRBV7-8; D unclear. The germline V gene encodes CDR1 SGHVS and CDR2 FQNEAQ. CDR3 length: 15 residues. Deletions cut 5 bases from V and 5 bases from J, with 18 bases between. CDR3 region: CASSAAQGSGTEAFF. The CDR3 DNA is TGTGCCAGCAGCGCCGCTCAAGGGAGCGGGACTGAAGCTTTCTTT.

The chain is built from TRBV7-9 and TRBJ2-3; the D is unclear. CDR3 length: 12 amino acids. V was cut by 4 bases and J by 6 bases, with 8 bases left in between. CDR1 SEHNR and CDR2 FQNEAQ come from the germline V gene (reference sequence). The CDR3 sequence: CASSSRPDTQYF. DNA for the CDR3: TGTGCCAGCAGCTCGCGGCCGGATACGCAGTATTTT.

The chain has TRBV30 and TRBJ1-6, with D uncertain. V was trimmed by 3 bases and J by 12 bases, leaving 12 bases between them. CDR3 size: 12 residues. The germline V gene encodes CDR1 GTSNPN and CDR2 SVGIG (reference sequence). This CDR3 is CAWRWAREPLHF. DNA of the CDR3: TGTGCCTGGAGATGGGCCCGGGAACCCCTCCACTTT.

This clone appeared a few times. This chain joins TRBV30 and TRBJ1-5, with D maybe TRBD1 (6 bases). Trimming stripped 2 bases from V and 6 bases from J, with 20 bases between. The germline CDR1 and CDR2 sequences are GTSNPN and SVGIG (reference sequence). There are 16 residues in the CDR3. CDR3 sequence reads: CAWSTPYGGGGQPQHF. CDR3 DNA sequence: TGTGCCTGGAGTACTCCCTATGGGGGCGGAGGTCAGCCCCAGCATTTT.

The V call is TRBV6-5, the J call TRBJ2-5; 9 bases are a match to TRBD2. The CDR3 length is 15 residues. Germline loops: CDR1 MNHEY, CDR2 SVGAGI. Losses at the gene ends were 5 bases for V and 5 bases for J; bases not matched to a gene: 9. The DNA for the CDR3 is TGTGCCAGCAGTCCCGCTAGCGGGGACGGCGAGACCCAGTACTTC. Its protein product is CASSPASGDGETQYF.

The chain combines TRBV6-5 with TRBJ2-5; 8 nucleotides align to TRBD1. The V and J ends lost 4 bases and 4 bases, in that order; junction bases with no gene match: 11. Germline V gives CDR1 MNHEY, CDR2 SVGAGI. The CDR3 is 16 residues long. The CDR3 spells CASSSDRVSLSETQYF. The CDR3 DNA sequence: TGTGCCAGCAGTTCGGACAGGGTTTCCCTCTCAGAGACCCAGTACTTC.

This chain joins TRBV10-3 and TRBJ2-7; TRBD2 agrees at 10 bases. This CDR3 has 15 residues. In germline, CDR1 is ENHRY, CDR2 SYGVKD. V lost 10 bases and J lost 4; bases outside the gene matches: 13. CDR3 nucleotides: TGTGCCAGCCGGGCGGGAGCGGGAGGGATTTACGAGCAGTACTTC. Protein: CASRAGAGGIYEQYF.

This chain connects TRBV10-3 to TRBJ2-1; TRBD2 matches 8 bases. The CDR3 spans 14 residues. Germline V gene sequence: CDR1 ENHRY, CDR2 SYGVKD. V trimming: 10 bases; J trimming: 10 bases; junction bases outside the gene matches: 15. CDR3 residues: CATLSTSVLGEQFF. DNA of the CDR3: TGTGCCACCTTGTCGACTAGCGTCCTGGGGGAGCAGTTCTTC.

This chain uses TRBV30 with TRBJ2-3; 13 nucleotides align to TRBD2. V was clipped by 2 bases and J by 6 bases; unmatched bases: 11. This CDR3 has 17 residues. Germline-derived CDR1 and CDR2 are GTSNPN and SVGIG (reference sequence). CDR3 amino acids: CAWSLLRTSGSGDTQYF. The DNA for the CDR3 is TGTGCCTGGAGTCTCCTCCGGACTAGCGGGAGTGGGGATACGCAGTATTTT.